A selection of T cell receptor beta chains follows, all from one sample in a study of response to subunit inactivated influenza vaccine. TCRdb recomputed calls from the RT-PCR reads with MiXCR, one row per CDR3 protein. The table lists 300,000 to 350,000 distinct CDR3 sequences, roughly 22% of them singletons. Sequenced here: PBMCs from blood, sampled about 20 months after vaccination. These receptors all come from a man aged 50 to 69 who received an inactivated influenza vaccine. The CDR3 runs from the conserved cysteine through the conserved F or W. The order of the fields is D gene, clone size, J gene, V gene, CDR3 DNA, CDR3 protein. A D gene is named only where the DNA matches it firmly. Clone sizes are given selectively: once, few, many, or a class where the clone is expanded.

-,-,TRBJ2-6,TRBV20-1,TGCAGTGCTAGAGGAGTGGGGATCCCCTCTGGGGCCAACGTCCTGACTTTC,CSARGVGIPSGANVLTF
-,few,TRBJ1-2,TRBV12-3/TRBV12-4,TGTGCCAGCAGTTTAACACCTGACTATGGCTACACCTTC,CASSLTPDYGYTF
TRBD1,few,TRBJ1-2,TRBV10-3,TGTGCCATCAGTGAGTTCTCAGGGGGCTATGGCTACACCTTC,CAISEFSGGYGYTF
-,-,TRBJ2-3,TRBV5-6,TGTGCCAGCAGCTCCGGTCTGGGCTCATCGCAGTATTTT,CASSSGLGSSQYF
TRBD2,-,TRBJ2-1,TRBV11-2,TGTGCCAGCAGCTTAGGTGGGACTAGCGGGGGGGCTGTCCAATGGGTGCAGTTCTTC,CASSLGGTSGGAVQWVQFF
-,-,TRBJ2-3,TRBV5-1,TGCGCCAGCAGCTCGGATCTGGATACGCAGTATTTT,CASSSDLDTQYF
TRBD1,many,TRBJ1-6,TRBV7-9,TGTGCCAGCAGCTCGCTGACAGGGTGGACCTATAATTCACCCCTCCACTTT,CASSSLTGWTYNSPLHF
-,-,TRBJ1-2,TRBV15,TGTGCCACCAGCAGAGTTGAGCAGGACTATGGCTACACCTTC,CATSRVEQDYGYTF
-,-,TRBJ2-3,TRBV7-9,TGTGCCAGCAGTTTTGGGACGGGGTCCACAGATACGCAGTATTTT,CASSFGTGSTDTQYF
-,-,TRBJ2-2,TRBV4-1,TGCGCCAGCAGCCAAGCGGGACTGATTTCCGGGGAGCTGTTTTTT,CASSQAGLISGELFF
-,-,TRBJ2-7,TRBV3-1,TGTGCCAGCAGCCAAGACCAAGGGTGGCAGCGCTACGAGCAGTACTTC,CASSQDQGWQRYEQYF
-,few,TRBJ1-5,TRBV11-3,TGTGCCAGCAGCTTAGAGCCGGACTTTAGCAATCAGCCCCAGCATTTT,CASSLEPDFSNQPQHF
-,-,TRBJ1-2,TRBV6-1,TGTGCCAGCAGTGTTGACGATCTTTATGGCTACACCTTC,CASSVDDLYGYTF
-,-,TRBJ2-2,TRBV20-1,TGCAGTGCTAGTCCAGGGGCAAGGATCGGGGAGCTGTTTTTT,CSASPGARIGELFF
TRBD2,-,TRBJ2-3,TRBV4-3,TGCGCCAGCTCGGTGGCGGGAGAGACAGATACGCAGTATTTT,CASSVAGETDTQYF
-,-,TRBJ2-1,TRBV5-1,TGCGCCAGCAGCTTGGCGGCGAGCTCCTACAATGAGCAGTTCTTC,CASSLAASSYNEQFF
TRBD2,few,TRBJ2-5,TRBV29-1,TGCAGCGCAAGACTAGCCCAGGAGACCCAGTACTTC,CSARLAQETQYF
-,-,TRBJ1-2,TRBV7-2,TGTGCCAGCAGCTTTCAGGGTAGCTTCTATGGCTACACCTTC,CASSFQGSFYGYTF
TRBD2,few,TRBJ2-1,TRBV20-1,TGCAGTGATCGCGGGGGAGACTACAATGAGCAGTTCTTC,CSDRGGDYNEQFF
-,few,TRBJ2-1,TRBV5-1,TGCGCCAGCAGCCGAGATGGGGTTGTTTCCTACAATGAGCAGTTCTTC,CASSRDGVVSYNEQFF
-,-,TRBJ2-2,TRBV25-1,TGTGCCAGCAGTGACGGTCCAGGGTGGCAGGTGAAGCTGTTTTTT,CASSDGPGWQVKLFF
TRBD2,-,TRBJ2-7,TRBV20-1,TGCAGTGCTAGTCCCGGGGGTCTAGCGGTTGGCGAGCAGTACTTC,CSASPGGLAVGEQYF
TRBD1,few,TRBJ2-1,TRBV11-1,TGTGCCAGCAGCAAGACAGGGGGCTCCTACAATGAGCAGTTCTTC,CASSKTGGSYNEQFF
-,few,TRBJ1-1,TRBV20-1,TGCAGTGCTAGGAGGACAGAGACAGAAGCTTTCTTT,CSARRTETEAFF
-,-,TRBJ2-3,TRBV5-1,TGCGCCAGCTACGCTTCGACAGATACGCAGTATTTT,CASYASTDTQYF
-,-,TRBJ1-1,TRBV28,TGTGCCAGCTTCTCACGGGGGGGAGGACCCACTGAAGCTTTCTTT,CASFSRGGGPTEAFF
-,few,TRBJ2-3,TRBV12-3/TRBV12-4,TGTGCCAGCAGCCCTCAGTGGAGCACAGATACGCAGTATTTT,CASSPQWSTDTQYF